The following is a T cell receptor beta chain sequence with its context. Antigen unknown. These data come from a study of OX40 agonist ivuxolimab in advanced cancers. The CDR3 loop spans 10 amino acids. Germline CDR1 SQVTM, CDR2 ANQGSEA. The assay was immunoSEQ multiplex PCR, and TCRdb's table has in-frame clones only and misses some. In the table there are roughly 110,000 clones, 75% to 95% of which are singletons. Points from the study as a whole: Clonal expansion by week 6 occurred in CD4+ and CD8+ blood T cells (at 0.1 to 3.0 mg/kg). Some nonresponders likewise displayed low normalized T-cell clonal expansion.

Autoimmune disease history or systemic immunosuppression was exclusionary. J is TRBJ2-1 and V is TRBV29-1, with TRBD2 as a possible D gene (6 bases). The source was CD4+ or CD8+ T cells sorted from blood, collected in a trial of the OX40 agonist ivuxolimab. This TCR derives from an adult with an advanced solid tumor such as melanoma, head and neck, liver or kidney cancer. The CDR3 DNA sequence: TGCAGACCTGGGGGGAATGAGCAGTTCTTC. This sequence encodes CRPGGNEQFF.